This T cell receptor beta chain was retrieved from a study of breast tumors, draining lymph nodes, adjacent tissues. TCRdb independently ran MiXCR on the multiplex PCR reads; one entry per CDR3 protein. The sample consists of approximately 230,000 distinct CDR3 sequences, less than 35% of them appearing once. Points from the study as a whole: Data only fit, rather than demonstrated, lymph node origin of most tumor T cells. Most tumor T cells seemingly derive from lymph node, then expand in tumor. Compared with lymph nodes, tumors were less diverse; compared with nontumor tissue, more. Luminal-like breast cancer showed significantly greater tumor-nontumor repertoire similarity than basal-like breast cancer did.

This clonotype showed up many times. Its antigen remains unidentified. The CDR3 totals 14 residues. The V and J ends lost 2 bases and 3 bases respectively, with 14 bases between them. CDR1 DFQATT and CDR2 SNEGSKA come from the germline V gene (reference sequence). Axillary draining lymph nodes of breast cancer patients supplied the node samples. The chain employs TRBV20-1 and TRBJ2-7; tentatively, D is TRBD2 (6 bases). The clonotype comes from a female donor with breast cancer. Some clones in this sample may be carry-over from other donors' samples. The sequenced sample consisted of axillary lymph node tissue. The CDR3 region is CSARPWRAVYEQYF. The CDR3 DNA sequence: TGCAGTGCTAGACCGTGGAGGGCCGTCTACGAGCAGTACTTC.